The 8 T cell receptor beta chains below were found in one sample sequenced in a study of cytomegalovirus exposure and HLA in healthy donors. Use of 60 Vbeta and 13 Jbeta primers characterized the PCR. Clones were read by immunoSEQ multiplex PCR, and TCRdb kept only the in-frame ones, dropping some. This table has around 150,000 clones, about 64% appearing once. Material for sequencing was PBMCs. The receptors stem from a man between 60 and 75 years old in good health and CMV-seronegative.

The J gene is TRBJ2-3, the V gene TRBV5-6; 8 bases are a match to TRBD2. V dropped 2 bases and J dropped 1; count of bases not matched to a gene: 6. This CDR3 has 16 residues. From germline, CDR1 is SGHDT and CDR2 YYEEEE. DNA for the CDR3: TGTGCCAGCAGCTTTCCCGGGGGGGCGGGCACAGATACGCAGTATTTT. Residues: CASSFPGGAGTDTQYF.

The chain joins TRBV6-1 to TRBJ1-2, with a possible D match to TRBD1 (6 bases). Per germline, CDR1 MNHNS and CDR2 SASEGT. CDR3 length: 14 amino acids. The ends were cut back, 3 bases at V and 8 bases at J, with 16 bases in the middle. The CDR3 coding sequence is TGTGCCAGCAGTGACTACAGGGTTTCTGGGGGCTACACCTTC. It yields the protein CASSDYRVSGGYTF.

The chain combines TRBV5-1 with TRBJ2-5; no clear D. CDR3 size: 13 residues. Germline assignment: CDR1 SGHRS and CDR2 YFSETQ. Trimming stripped 0 bases from V and 1 base from J, with 4 bases between. CDR3 region: CASSLVSQETQYF. CDR3 sequence (DNA): TGCGCCAGCAGCTTGGTTAGCCAAGAGACCCAGTACTTC.

This clone came up a few times. V and J are TRBV6-5 and TRBJ1-2; D possibly corresponds to TRBD1 (6 bases). CDR1 is MNHEY and CDR2 is SVGAGI in the germline V gene. The CDR3 runs 14 residues. The V and J ends lost 6 bases and 7 bases respectively, with 18 bases between them. CDR3 residues: CASSQGHGGGGYTF. The CDR3, as DNA: TGTGCCAGCAGCCAGGGACACGGTGGGGGTGGCTACACCTTC.

The chain carries TRBV27 and TRBJ1-5, with D possibly matching TRBD1 (5 bases). Between the trimmed V and J ends, which lost 7 bases and 0 bases, there was a span of 19 bases. Per the germline V gene, CDR1 is MNHEY and CDR2 is SMNVEV (reference sequence). This CDR3 has 17 residues. CDR3 nucleotides: TGTGCCAGCACCACAAAGGGGCGAACTTATAGCAATCAGCCCCAGCATTTT. As protein: CASTTKGRTYSNQPQHF.

The CDR3 DNA follows: TGCGCCAGCAGCGGCGGGATTTACGAGCAGTACTTC. Amino acid sequence: CASSGGIYEQYF. The rearrangement uses TRBV5-1 and TRBJ2-7; a weak D match, TRBD2 (6 bases). This CDR3 has 12 residues. Germline V gene data show CDR1 as SGHRS and CDR2 as YFSETQ. V lost 4 bases, J lost 4 bases, and 9 bases lay in between.

V and J are TRBV5-1 and TRBJ2-5, with TRBD2 identical over 7 bases. With V trimmed by 4 bases and J by 4 bases, 7 bases remained unmatched. This CDR3 has 14 residues. Germline-derived CDR1 and CDR2 are SGHRS and YFSETQ. The CDR3 DNA is TGCGCCAGCAGCACCCCTAGGGAGGGAGAGACCCAGTACTTC. It yields the protein CASSTPREGETQYF.

The chain employs TRBV27 and TRBJ2-1; TRBD1 matches 7 bases. The CDR3 contains 12 residues. V trimming: 5 bases; J trimming: 9 bases; junction bases outside the gene matches: 4. Germline CDR1 is MNHEY and CDR2 is SMNVEV (reference sequence). CDR3 sequence: CASSDDRAEQFF. The CDR3 DNA reads as TGTGCCAGCAGTGACGACAGGGCTGAGCAGTTCTTC.